Listed below are T cell receptor beta chains from one sample, sequenced in a study of beta chain features in type 1 diabetes. Clones were read by immunoSEQ multiplex PCR, and TCRdb kept only the in-frame ones, dropping some. The table includes about 150,000 clones, 11% detected once. Sequencing was performed on central memory CD4+ T cells from blood. The receptor source for this set is a man in his late teens or twenties in good health. CDR3s include the opening cysteine and the closing phenylalanine or tryptophan. D genes are given only for firm matches. Clone size is not always given. Where it is, it says once, few, many or a class for expanded clones.

>NA|TRBV7-2|TRBJ2-1|many|11
CASSLRYEQFF
TGTGCCAGCAGCTTGAGATATGAGCAGTTCTTC
>NA|TRBV7-7|TRBJ1-6|few|13
CASSFRGGSPLHF
TGTGCTAGCAGCTTCAGGGGCGGCTCACCCCTCCACTTT
>TRBD2|TRBV19|TRBJ2-7|many|14
CASSRLAGNYEQYF
TGTGCCAGTAGTCGACTAGCGGGAAACTACGAGCAGTACTTC
>NA|TRBV5-1|TRBJ2-1|NA|16
CASSSRPGGQGNEQFF
TGCGCCAGCAGCTCCCGCCCCGGGGGCCAAGGCAATGAGCAGTTCTTC
>NA|TRBV12-5|TRBJ2-3|few|11
CARTVTDTQYF
TGTGCTAGGACGGTCACAGATACGCAGTATTTT
>NA|TRBV28|TRBJ2-1|NA|13
CASRGRRTGEQFF
TGTGCCAGCAGAGGGAGAAGAACGGGCGAGCAGTTCTTC
>NA|TRBV4-3|TRBJ2-1|NA|15
CASSQSPEGYNEQFF
TGCGCCAGCAGCCAGTCCCCGGAGGGCTACAATGAGCAGTTCTTC
>TRBD1|TRBV27|TRBJ1-6|many|14
CASSPTGENSPLHF
TGTGCCAGCAGTCCGACAGGGGAAAATTCACCCCTCCACTTT
>NA|TRBV2|TRBJ2-2|few|14
CASRMQRNTGELFF
TGTGCCAGCAGGATGCAGAGGAACACCGGGGAGCTGTTTTTT
>TRBD1|TRBV6-5|TRBJ1-5|few|15
CASSYGGGRNQPQHF
TGTGCCAGCAGTTACGGAGGGGGCCGAAATCAGCCCCAGCATTTT
>TRBD1|TRBV7-2|TRBJ2-3|few|15
CASRGQGAARDTQYF
TGTGCCAGCAGGGGACAGGGGGCGGCGCGAGATACGCAGTATTTT
>TRBD1|TRBV2|TRBJ1-5|NA|14
CASSDRTGSQPQHF
TGTGCCAGCAGTGACCGGACAGGGAGTCAGCCCCAGCATTTT
>TRBD1|TRBV29-1|TRBJ2-7|few|15
CSVDITGTGADEQYF
TGCAGCGTTGATATCACCGGGACAGGGGCGGACGAGCAGTACTTC
>TRBD1|TRBV13|TRBJ1-1|NA|14
CASSLVRGQRAAFF
TGTGCCAGCAGCTTAGTAAGGGGGCAACGGGCAGCTTTCTTT
>NA|TRBV28|TRBJ1-5|once|14
CASSLWSQRQPQHF
TGTGCCAGCAGTTTATGGAGCCAGAGGCAGCCCCAGCATTTT
>NA|TRBV6-5|TRBJ2-7|NA|13
CASKGDHSYEQYF
TGTGCCAGCAAGGGGGACCACTCCTACGAGCAGTACTTC
>NA|TRBV10-3|TRBJ2-3|NA|13
CAISWDSQDTQYF
TGTGCCATCAGTTGGGACTCCCAAGATACGCAGTATTTT
>NA|TRBV2|TRBJ2-2|NA|11
CASKSTGELFF
TGTGCCAGCAAGTCCACCGGGGAGCTGTTTTTT
>NA|TRBV4-2|TRBJ2-7|many|15
CASSQDERTYYEQYF
TGTGCCAGCAGCCAAGATGAGAGGACCTACTACGAGCAGTACTTC
>TRBD2|TRBV4-3|TRBJ2-3|many|13
CASALAGTDTQYF
TGCGCCAGCGCCCTAGCGGGCACAGATACGCAGTATTTT
>NA|TRBV28|TRBJ1-2|NA|14
CASSPWAGRYGYTF
TGTGCCAGCAGTCCCTGGGCTGGCAGATATGGCTACACCTTC
>NA|TRBV28|TRBJ1-1|NA|13
CASSLAGRTEAFF
TGTGCCAGCAGTTTAGCAGGGCGCACTGAAGCTTTCTTT
>NA|TRBV11-2|TRBJ2-7|few|14
CASSYDRSSYEQYF
TGTGCCAGCAGCTACGACAGGAGCTCCTACGAGCAGTACTTC
>NA|TRBV18|TRBJ2-5|few|14
CASSPASERETQYF
TGTGCCAGCTCACCTGCTAGCGAGAGAGAGACCCAGTACTTC
>NA|TRBV19|TRBJ2-5|few|14
CASSIYQTPETQYF
TGTGCCAGTAGTATTTACCAGACACCGGAGACCCAGTACTTC
>NA|TRBV6-5|TRBJ1-1|NA|15
CASSYSSYGDTEAFF
TGTGCCAGCAGTTACTCGTCCTATGGGGACACTGAAGCTTTCTTT
>NA|TRBV13|TRBJ2-1|NA|12
CASSPRGYEQFF
TGTGCCAGCAGCCCGCGTGGGTATGAGCAGTTCTTC
>TRBD1|TRBV7-3|TRBJ2-3|few|16
CASSLGQALGTDTQYF
TGTGCCAGCAGCCTGGGACAGGCCCTGGGCACAGATACGCAGTATTTT
>NA|TRBV21-1|TRBJ2-1|NA|17
CASSAYRGIFSYNEQFF
TGTGCCAGCAGCGCCTACAGGGGGATTTTTTCCTACAATGAGCAGTTCTTC
>NA|TRBV7-2|TRBJ2-3|few|13
CASSLVGTDTQYF
TGTGCCAGCAGCTTAGTTGGCACAGATACGCAGTATTTT
>NA|TRBV18|TRBJ2-7|NA|14
CASSPGRGSYEQYF
TGTGCCAGCTCACCGGGCAGGGGCTCCTACGAGCAGTACTTC
>NA|TRBV5-4|TRBJ2-3|NA|16
CASSPTGTLATDTQYF
TGTGCCAGCAGCCCGACAGGGACACTAGCTACAGATACGCAGTATTTT
>TRBD2|TRBV7-9|TRBJ2-3|NA|14
CASTARQSGVPWYF
TGTGCCAGCACCGCCCGGCAGAGCGGGGTTCCGTGGTATTTT